This T cell receptor (beta chain) was sequenced during a study of PD-L1 blockade in urothelial cancer. This table comes from immunoSEQ multiplex PCR, and its TCRdb copy is limited to in-frame clones, with some not included. The sample holds some 90,000 clones, around 92% seen once. The V gene lost 6 bases and the J gene lost 2 bases, with 12 bases spanning the gap. The germline CDR1 and CDR2 sequences are MNHNS and SASEGT. The CDR3 has 14 amino acids. Documented time point: pretreatment peripheral blood. The receptor comes from a woman over 75 with urothelial cancer. The chain employs TRBV6-1 and TRBJ2-3, with a weak D call TRBD2 (6 bases). Sequencing used PBMCs, obtained around atezolizumab (anti-PD-L1) treatment. CDR3 nucleotides: TGTGCCAGCAGCGTCCGGGGGTCCACAGATACGCAGTATTTT. It translates to CASSVRGSTDTQYF.